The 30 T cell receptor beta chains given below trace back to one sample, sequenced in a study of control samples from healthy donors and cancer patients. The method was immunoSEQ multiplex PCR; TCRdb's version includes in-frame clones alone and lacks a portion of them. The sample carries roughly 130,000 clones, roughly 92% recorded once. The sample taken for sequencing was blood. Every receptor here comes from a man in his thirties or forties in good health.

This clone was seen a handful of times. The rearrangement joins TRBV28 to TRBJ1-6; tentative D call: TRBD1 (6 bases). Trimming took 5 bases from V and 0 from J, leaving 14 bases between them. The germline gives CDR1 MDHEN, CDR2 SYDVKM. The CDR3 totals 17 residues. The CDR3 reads CASSSGQSSSYNSPLHF. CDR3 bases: TGTGCCAGCAGTAGCGGACAGTCGAGCTCCTATAATTCACCCCTCCACTTT.

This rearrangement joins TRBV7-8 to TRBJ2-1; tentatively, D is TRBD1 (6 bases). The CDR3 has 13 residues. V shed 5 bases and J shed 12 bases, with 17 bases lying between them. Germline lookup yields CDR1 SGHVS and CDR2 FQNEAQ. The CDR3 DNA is TGTGCCAGCAGCCCCCGGACAGTGATGGCGCAGTTCTTC. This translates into CASSPRTVMAQFF.

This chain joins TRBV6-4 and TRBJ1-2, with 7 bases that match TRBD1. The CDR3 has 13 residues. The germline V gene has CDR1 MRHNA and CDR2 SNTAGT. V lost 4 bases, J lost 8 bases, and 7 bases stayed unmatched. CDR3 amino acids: CASSATGAGGYTF. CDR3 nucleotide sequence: TGTGCCAGCAGTGCCACAGGGGCGGGAGGCTACACCTTC.

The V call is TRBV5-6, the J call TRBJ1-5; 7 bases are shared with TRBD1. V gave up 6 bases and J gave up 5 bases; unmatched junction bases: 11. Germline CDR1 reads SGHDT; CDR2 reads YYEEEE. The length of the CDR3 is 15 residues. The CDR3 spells CASTKGTVGHQPQHF. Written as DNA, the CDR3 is TGTGCCAGCACCAAAGGGACAGTGGGGCATCAGCCCCAGCATTTT.

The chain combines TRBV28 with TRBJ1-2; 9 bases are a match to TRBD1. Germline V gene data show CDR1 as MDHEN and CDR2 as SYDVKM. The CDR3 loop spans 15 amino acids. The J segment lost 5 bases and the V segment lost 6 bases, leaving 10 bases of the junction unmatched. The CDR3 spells CASSPSGQGKYGYTF. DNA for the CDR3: TGTGCCAGCAGCCCCTCCGGACAGGGGAAGTATGGCTACACCTTC.

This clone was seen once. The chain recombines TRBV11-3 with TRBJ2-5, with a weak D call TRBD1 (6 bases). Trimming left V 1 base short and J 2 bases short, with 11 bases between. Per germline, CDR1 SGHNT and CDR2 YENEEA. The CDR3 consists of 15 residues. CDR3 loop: CASSLGKTGQETQYF. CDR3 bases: TGTGCCAGCAGCTTAGGGAAGACAGGACAAGAGACCCAGTACTTC.

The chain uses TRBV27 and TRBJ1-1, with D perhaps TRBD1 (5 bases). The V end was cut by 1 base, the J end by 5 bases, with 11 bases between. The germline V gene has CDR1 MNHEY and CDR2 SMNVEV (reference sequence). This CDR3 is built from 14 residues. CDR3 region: CASSLWGRATEAFF. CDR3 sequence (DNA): TGTGCCAGCAGTTTATGGGGCAGGGCAACTGAAGCTTTCTTT.

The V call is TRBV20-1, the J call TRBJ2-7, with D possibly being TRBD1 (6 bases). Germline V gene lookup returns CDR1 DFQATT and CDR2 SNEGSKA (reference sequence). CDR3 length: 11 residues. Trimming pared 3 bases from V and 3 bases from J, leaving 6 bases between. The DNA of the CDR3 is TGCAGTGCTAGGGACAGCTACGAGCAGTACTTC. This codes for CSARDSYEQYF.

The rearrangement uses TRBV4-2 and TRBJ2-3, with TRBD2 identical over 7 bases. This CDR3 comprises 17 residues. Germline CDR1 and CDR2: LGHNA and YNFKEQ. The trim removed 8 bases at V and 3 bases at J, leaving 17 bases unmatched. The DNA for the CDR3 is TGTGCCAGCCGACAACCATCAAGCGGGACGGAGACAGATACGCAGTATTTT. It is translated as CASRQPSSGTETDTQYF.

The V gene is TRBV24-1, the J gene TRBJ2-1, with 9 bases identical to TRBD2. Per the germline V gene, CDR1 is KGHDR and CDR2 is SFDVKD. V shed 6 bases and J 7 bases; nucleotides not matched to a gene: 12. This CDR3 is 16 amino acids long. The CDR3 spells CATSPGLAWGGNEQFF. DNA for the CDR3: TGTGCCACCAGTCCCGGACTAGCGTGGGGAGGGAATGAGCAGTTCTTC.

The CDR3 DNA follows: TGTGCCACCAGCGGCGCAGGGTGGATCCCTAGGACTGAAGCTTTCTTT. Residues: CATSGAGWIPRTEAFF. The rearrangement joins TRBV15 to TRBJ1-1, with D maybe TRBD1 (5 bases). With 5 bases removed from V and 5 bases from J, the gap between germline ends came to 21 bases. Germline V gene data show CDR1 as LNHNV and CDR2 as YYDKDF (reference sequence). The CDR3 has 16 residues.

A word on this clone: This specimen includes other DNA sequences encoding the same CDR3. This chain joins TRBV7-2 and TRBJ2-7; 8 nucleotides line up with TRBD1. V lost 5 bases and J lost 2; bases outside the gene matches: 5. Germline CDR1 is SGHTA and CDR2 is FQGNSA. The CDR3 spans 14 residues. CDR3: CASSPTGGPYEQYF. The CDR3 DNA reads TGTGCCAGCAGCCCAACAGGGGGTCCCTACGAGCAGTACTTC.

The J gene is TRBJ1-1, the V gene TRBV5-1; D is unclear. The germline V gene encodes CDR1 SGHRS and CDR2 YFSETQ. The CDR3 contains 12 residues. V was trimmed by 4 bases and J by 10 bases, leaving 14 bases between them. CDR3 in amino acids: CASSLTRVRAFF. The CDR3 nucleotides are TGCGCCAGCAGCCTGACAAGGGTCAGAGCTTTCTTT.

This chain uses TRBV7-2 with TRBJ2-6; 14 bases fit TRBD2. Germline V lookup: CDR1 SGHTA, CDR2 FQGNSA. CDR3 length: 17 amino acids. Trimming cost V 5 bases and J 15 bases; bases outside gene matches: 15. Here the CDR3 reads CASSPEGLAGEVYNLTF. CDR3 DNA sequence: TGTGCCAGCAGCCCAGAGGGACTAGCGGGAGAGGTTTATAACCTGACTTTC.

Here the CDR3 DNA reads TGTGCCAGCAGCTTAGGACCAGACACTGAAGCTTTCTTT. Protein product: CASSLGPDTEAFF. The V call is TRBV7-2, the J call TRBJ1-1; D uncertain. Trimming took off 1 base at V and 3 bases at J, with 6 bases between the two ends. Germline CDR1 SGHTA, CDR2 FQGNSA. The CDR3 runs 13 residues.

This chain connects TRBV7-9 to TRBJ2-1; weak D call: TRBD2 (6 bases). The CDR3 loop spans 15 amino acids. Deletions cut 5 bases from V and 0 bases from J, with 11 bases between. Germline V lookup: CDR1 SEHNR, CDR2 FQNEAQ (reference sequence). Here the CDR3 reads CASSAGLSSYNEQFF. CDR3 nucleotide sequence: TGTGCCAGCAGCGCGGGACTCAGCTCCTACAATGAGCAGTTCTTC.

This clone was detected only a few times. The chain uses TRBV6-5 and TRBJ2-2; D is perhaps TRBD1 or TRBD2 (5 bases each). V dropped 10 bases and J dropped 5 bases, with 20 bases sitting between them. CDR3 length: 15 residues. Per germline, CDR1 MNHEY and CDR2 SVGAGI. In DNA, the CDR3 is TGTGCCACCAGACGAGGGCCAGGGCGAACCGGGGAGCTGTTTTTT. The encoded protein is CATRRGPGRTGELFF.

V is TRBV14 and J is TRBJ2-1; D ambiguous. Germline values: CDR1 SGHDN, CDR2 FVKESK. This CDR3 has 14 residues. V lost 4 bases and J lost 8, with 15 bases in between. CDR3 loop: CASSLLSRFDEQFF. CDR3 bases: TGTGCCAGCAGCCTCCTCTCGCGGTTCGATGAGCAGTTCTTC. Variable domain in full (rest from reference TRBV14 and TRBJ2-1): EAGVTQFPSHSVIEKGQTVTLRCDPISGHDNLYWYRRVMGKEIKFLLHFVKESKQDESGMPNNRFLAERTGGTYSTLKVQPAELEDSGVYFCASSLLSRFDEQFFGPGTRLTVL.

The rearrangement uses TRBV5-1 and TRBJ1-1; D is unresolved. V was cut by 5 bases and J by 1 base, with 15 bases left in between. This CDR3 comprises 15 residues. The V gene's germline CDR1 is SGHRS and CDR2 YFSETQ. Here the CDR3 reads CASSYSDPSNTEAFF. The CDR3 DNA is TGCGCCAGCAGTTACTCGGACCCCTCGAACACTGAAGCTTTCTTT.

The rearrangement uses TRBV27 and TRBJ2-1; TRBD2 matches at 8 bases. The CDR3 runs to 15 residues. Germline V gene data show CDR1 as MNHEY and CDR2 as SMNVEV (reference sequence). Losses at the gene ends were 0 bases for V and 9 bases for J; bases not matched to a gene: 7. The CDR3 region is CASSLSGRARGEQFF. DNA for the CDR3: TGTGCCAGCAGTTTATCCGGGAGGGCCCGTGGTGAGCAGTTCTTC.

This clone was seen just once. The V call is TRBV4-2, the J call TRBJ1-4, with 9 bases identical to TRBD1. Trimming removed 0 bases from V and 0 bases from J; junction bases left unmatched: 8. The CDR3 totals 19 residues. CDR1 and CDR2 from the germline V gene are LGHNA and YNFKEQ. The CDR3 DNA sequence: TGTGCCAGCAGCCAAGATCCCACAGGGGGCTTGACAACTAATGAAAAACTGTTTTTT. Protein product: CASSQDPTGGLTTNEKLFF.

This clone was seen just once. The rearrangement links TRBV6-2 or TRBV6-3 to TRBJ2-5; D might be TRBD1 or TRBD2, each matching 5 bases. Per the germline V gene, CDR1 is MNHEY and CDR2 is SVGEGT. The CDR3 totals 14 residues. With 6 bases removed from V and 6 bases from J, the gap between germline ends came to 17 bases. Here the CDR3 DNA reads TGTGCCAGCAGCCTCGGGACCGATCCGAAGACCCAGTACTTC. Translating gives CASSLGTDPKTQYF.

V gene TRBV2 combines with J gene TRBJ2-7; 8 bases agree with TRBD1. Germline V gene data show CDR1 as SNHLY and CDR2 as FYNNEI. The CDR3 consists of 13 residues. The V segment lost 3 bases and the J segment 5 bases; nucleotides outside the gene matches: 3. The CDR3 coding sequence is TGTGCCAGCAGTGACAGGGGGCTGGACGAGCAGTACTTC. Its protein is CASSDRGLDEQYF.

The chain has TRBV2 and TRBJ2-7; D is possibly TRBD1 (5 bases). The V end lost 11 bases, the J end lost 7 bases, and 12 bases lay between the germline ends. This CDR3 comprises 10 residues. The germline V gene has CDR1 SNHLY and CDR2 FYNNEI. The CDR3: CAGASSEQYF. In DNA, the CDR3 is TGTGCCGGGGCTTCAAGTGAGCAGTACTTC.

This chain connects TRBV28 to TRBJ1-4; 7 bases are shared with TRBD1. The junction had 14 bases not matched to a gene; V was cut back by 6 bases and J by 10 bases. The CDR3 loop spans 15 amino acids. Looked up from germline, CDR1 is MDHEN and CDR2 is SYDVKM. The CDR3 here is CASRPDRAVRGKLFF. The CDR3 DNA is TGTGCCAGCAGGCCAGACAGGGCAGTTCGTGGAAAACTGTTTTTT.

CDR3 coding DNA: TGTGCCAGCAGTTCCTCGGCGGTCCACCCCCAGCATTTT. Amino acid sequence: CASSSSAVHPQHF. V and J are TRBV12-3 or TRBV12-4 and TRBJ1-5; no clear D gene. The V end lost 4 bases, the J end lost 10 bases, and 14 bases lay between the germline ends. The CDR3 runs to 13 residues.

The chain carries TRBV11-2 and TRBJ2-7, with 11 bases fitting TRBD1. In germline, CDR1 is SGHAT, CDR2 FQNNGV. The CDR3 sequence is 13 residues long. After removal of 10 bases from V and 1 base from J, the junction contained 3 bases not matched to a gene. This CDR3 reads CATGQGASYEQYF. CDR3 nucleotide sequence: TGTGCCACCGGACAGGGGGCTTCCTACGAGCAGTACTTC. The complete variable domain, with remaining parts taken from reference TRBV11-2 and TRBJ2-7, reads EAGVAQSPRYKIIEKRQSVAFWCNPISGHATLYWYQQILGQGPKLLIQFQNNGVVDDSQLPKDRFSAERLKGVDSTLKIQPAKLEDSAVYLCATGQGASYEQYFGPGTRLTVT.

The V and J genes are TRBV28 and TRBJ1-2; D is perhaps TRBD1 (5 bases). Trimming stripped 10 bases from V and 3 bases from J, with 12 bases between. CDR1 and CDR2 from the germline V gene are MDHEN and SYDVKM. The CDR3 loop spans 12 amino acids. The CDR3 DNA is TGTGCCAACAAGGGGAGGGACTATGGCTACACCTTC. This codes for CANKGRDYGYTF.

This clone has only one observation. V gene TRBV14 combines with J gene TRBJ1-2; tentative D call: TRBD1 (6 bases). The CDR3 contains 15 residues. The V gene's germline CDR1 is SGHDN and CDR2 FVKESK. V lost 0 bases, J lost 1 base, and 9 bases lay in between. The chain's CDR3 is CASSQDNRDNYGYTF. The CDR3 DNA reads TGTGCCAGCAGCCAAGATAACAGGGATAACTATGGCTACACCTTC.

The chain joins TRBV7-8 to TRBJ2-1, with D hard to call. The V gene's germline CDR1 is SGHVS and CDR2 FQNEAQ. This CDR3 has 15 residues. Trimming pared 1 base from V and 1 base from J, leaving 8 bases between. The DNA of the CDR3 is TGTGCCAGCAGCTTAGTCGGGTTGTCCTACAATGAGCAGTTCTTC. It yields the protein CASSLVGLSYNEQFF.